This T cell receptor (beta chain) emerged from a study of T cells in Graves' hyperthyroidism and ophthalmopathy. Study-level results: Ophthalmopathy and stable hyperthyroidism were separated by a 13 V-J model. It was a median about 6.5 months before onset that the model predicted ophthalmopathy. Among clonotypes expanded in thyroid above 0.001, most were also found in blood.

RNA transcripts served as the template for amplifying TCR beta CDR3 regions. With the HTBI primer set, the TCR CDR3 went through a first round of RT-PCR. One entry per CDR3 protein, called by TCRdb with MiXCR from the multiplex PCR reads. There are about 320,000 distinct CDR3 sequences in the sample; roughly 15% occur only once, and 33% lies in the top ten. This clonotype was counted many times. Antigen unknown. The sample comprised blood. The TCR comes from a young man with Graves' hyperthyroidism.

The DNA for the CDR3 is TGTGCCAGCAGTTACGCTGGGCCTAGCACAGATACGCAGTATTTT. It yields the protein CASSYAGPSTDTQYF. This sequence joins TRBV6-1 and TRBJ2-3; no definite D call. Between the trimmed V and J ends, which lost 5 bases and 0 bases, there was a span of 12 bases. This CDR3 contains 15 residues. Per germline, CDR1 MNHNS and CDR2 SASEGT.